The 14 T cell receptor beta chains reported below all come from one sample, sequenced in a study of blood T cell repertoires in COVID-19. Generated by immunoSEQ multiplex PCR, the TCRdb table keeps only in-frame clones and is missing some. Of approximately 170,000 clones in the sample, about 88% were seen once. The sequenced material came from peripheral blood. These receptors all stem from a man aged 60-69 years with acute or convalescent COVID-19.

This clone was observed a few times. The chain joins TRBV14 to TRBJ2-1, with D possibly TRBD1 on 5 matching bases. The germline gives CDR1 SGHDN, CDR2 FVKESK. The CDR3 loop spans 15 amino acids. With 4 bases removed from V and 7 bases from J, the gap between germline ends came to 17 bases. The CDR3 sequence: CASSPLMAGRNEQFF. DNA for the CDR3: TGTGCCAGCAGCCCTCTTATGGCAGGGCGGAATGAGCAGTTCTTC.

Only a few counts were recorded for this clone. The CDR3 region is CASSELSYGTIYF. The CDR3 bases are TGTGCCAGCAGTGAACTTTCCTACGGCACCATATATTTT. This chain uses TRBV2 with TRBJ1-3; no clear D gene. CDR3 length equals 13 residues. The germline CDR1 and CDR2 sequences are SNHLY and FYNNEI. The V and J ends lost 2 bases and 9 bases respectively, with 11 bases between them.

This chain links TRBV6-5 with TRBJ1-1; the match to TRBD1 covers 7 bases. The CDR3 loop spans 14 amino acids. With 6 bases clipped from V and 2 bases from J, the junction kept 6 bases outside the gene matches. The germline gives CDR1 MNHEY, CDR2 SVGAGI. The CDR3 protein is CASRNRGANTEAFF. CDR3 nucleotides: TGTGCCAGCAGAAACAGGGGAGCAAACACTGAAGCTTTCTTT.

V is TRBV3-1 (or the pseudogene TRBV3-2) and J is TRBJ2-1; 10 bases agree with TRBD2. Per germline, CDR1 LGHDT and CDR2 YNNKEL (reference sequence). There are 16 residues in the CDR3. The trim removed 2 bases at V and 5 bases at J, leaving 6 bases unmatched. CDR3 coding DNA: TGTGCCAGCAGCCAACGAAGACTAGCGGGCGACAATGAGCAGTTCTTC. This translates into CASSQRRLAGDNEQFF.

The J gene is TRBJ2-6, the V gene TRBV30, with 8 nucleotides matching TRBD1. The CDR3 loop spans 14 amino acids. From germline, CDR1 is GTSNPN and CDR2 SVGIG (reference sequence). After removal of 6 bases from V and 0 bases from J, the junction contained 1 base not matched to a gene. CDR3 sequence (DNA): TGTGCCTGTCAGGGGGCCTCTGGGGCCAACGTCCTGACTTTC. The encoded protein is CACQGASGANVLTF. Together with reference TRBV30 and TRBJ2-6, the CDR3 gives the full variable domain: SQTIHQWPATLVQPVGSPLSLECTVEGTSNPNLYWYRQAAGRGLQLLFYSVGIGQISSEVPQNLSASRPQDRQFILSSKKLLLSDSGFYLCACQGASGANVLTFGAGSRLTVL.

The table lists this clone with a few counts. The chain is built from TRBV11-2 and TRBJ1-1, with D unresolved. Germline V gives CDR1 SGHAT, CDR2 FQNNGV. The V end was cut by 5 bases, the J end by 4 bases, with 11 bases between. The CDR3 totals 13 residues. CDR3 in amino acids: CASSPGWSTEAFF. CDR3 nucleotides: TGTGCCAGCAGCCCCGGGTGGAGCACTGAAGCTTTCTTT.

This chain uses TRBV7-3 with TRBJ2-5; TRBD2 agrees at 8 bases. Trimming removed 0 bases from V and 3 bases from J; junction bases left unmatched: 3. Germline V lookup: CDR1 SGHTA, CDR2 FQGTGA. CDR3 length equals 15 residues. The CDR3 protein is CASSLTGLVEETQYF. The CDR3 nucleotides read TGTGCCAGCAGCTTAACGGGACTAGTGGAAGAGACCCAGTACTTC. Drawing the rest from reference TRBV7-3 and TRBJ2-5, the complete variable domain is GAGVSQTPSNKVTEKGKYVELRCDPISGHTALYWYRQSLGQGPEFLIYFQGTGAADDSGLPNDRFFAVRPEGSVSTLKIQRTERGDSAVYLCASSLTGLVEETQYFGPGTRLLVL.

This chain joins TRBV7-2 and TRBJ2-7; D possibly corresponds to TRBD1 (6 bases). V was cut by 3 bases and J by 0 bases, with 6 bases left in between. The CDR3 contains 13 residues. Germline assignment: CDR1 SGHTA and CDR2 FQGNSA. CDR3 sequence: CASSLGHSYEQYF. The CDR3 DNA reads as TGTGCCAGCAGCTTGGGACACTCCTACGAGCAGTACTTC.

This clone was observed a single time. The genes are TRBV21-1 and TRBJ2-7; whether TRBD1, the table's D call, matches the DNA was not checked. TRBV21-1 is deemed a pseudogene. This CDR3 comprises 16 residues. CDR3 nucleotide sequence: TGTGCCAGCAGCAAAGAGGACCAGACAGGGGGCCTCGAGCAGTACGTC. Amino acids: CASSKEDQTGGLEQYV.

The chain joins TRBV4-1 to TRBJ2-1, with TRBD2 matching over 9 bases. Germline V gene data show CDR1 as MGHRA and CDR2 as YSYEKL. The V gene end was trimmed by 3 bases and the J gene end by 2 bases; junction bases not matched to a gene: 8. This CDR3 is 17 amino acids long. The CDR3 loop reads CASSQAPAGGAYNEQFF. The CDR3 DNA reads TGCGCCAGCAGCCAGGCCCCCGCGGGAGGGGCCTACAATGAGCAGTTCTTC.

The chain has TRBV7-3 and TRBJ2-7, with D perhaps matching TRBD1 (6 bases). V was trimmed by 4 bases and J by 0 bases, leaving 10 bases between them. The CDR3 is 14 amino acids. Per the germline V gene, CDR1 is SGHTA and CDR2 is FQGTGA. CDR3 region: CASSSQGSSYEQYF. As DNA, the CDR3 is TGTGCCAGCAGCTCCCAGGGGAGCTCCTACGAGCAGTACTTC.

The chain uses TRBV29-1 and TRBJ2-1, with D hard to call. Germline-derived CDR1 and CDR2 are SQVTM and ANQGSEA. The CDR3 loop spans 10 amino acids. The V and J ends lost 7 bases and 9 bases respectively, with 10 bases between them. The CDR3 DNA reads as TGCAGCGGTCGCACAGCTGAGCAGTTCTTC. It is translated as CSGRTAEQFF.

The rearrangement links TRBV19 to TRBJ1-2; D perhaps matches TRBD1 (6 bases). The V end was cut by 10 bases, the J end by 3 bases, with 12 bases between. The CDR3 runs 12 residues. Looked up from germline, CDR1 is LNHDA and CDR2 is SQIVND (reference sequence). CDR3 in amino acids: CAISGADYGYTF. In nucleotides, the CDR3 is TGTGCCATTTCAGGGGCAGACTATGGCTACACCTTC.

CDR3 coding DNA: TGTGCCAGTCAATTACGGACAGACGATGAAGGCTATGAGCAGTTCTTC. The encoded protein is CASQLRTDDEGYEQFF. The rearrangement uses TRBV19 and TRBJ2-1, with TRBD1 as a possible D gene (6 bases). Trimming took 8 bases from V and 8 from J, leaving 25 bases between them. The CDR3 spans 16 residues. Germline lookup yields CDR1 LNHDA and CDR2 SQIVND (reference sequence).